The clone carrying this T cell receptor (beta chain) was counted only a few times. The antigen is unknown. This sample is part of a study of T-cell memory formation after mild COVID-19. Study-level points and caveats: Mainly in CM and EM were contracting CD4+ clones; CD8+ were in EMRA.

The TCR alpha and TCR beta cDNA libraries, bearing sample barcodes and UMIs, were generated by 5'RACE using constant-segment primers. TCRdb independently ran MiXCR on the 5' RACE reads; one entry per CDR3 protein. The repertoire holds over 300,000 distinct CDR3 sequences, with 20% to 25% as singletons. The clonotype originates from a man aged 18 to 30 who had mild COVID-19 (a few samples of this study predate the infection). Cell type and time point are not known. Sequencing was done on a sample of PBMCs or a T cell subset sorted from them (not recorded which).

CDR3 sequence: CASSTWTGGETQYF. CDR3 bases: TGCGCCAGCAGCACCTGGACAGGGGGAGAGACCCAGTACTTC. The gene calls are TRBV5-1 and TRBJ2-5; 10 bases map to TRBD1. CDR3 length equals 14 residues. CDR1 SGHRS and CDR2 YFSETQ come from the germline V gene. V trimming: 4 bases; J trimming: 4 bases; junction bases outside the gene matches: 4.